What follows are 13 T cell receptor beta chains derived from one specimen sequenced in a study of vaccination effects on CD4 cells after COVID-19. No antigen is known for these receptors. Repertoires were generated with immunoSEQ multiplex PCR, while TCRdb's copy carries only in-frame clones and drops some. The table shows tens of thousands of clones, with approximately 72% occurring only once. Before any sequencing was done, the ViraFEST assay used viral peptide pools to expand antigen-specific CD4+ T cells. A roughly ten-day culture period preceded the isolation of CD4+ T cells. Vaccine recipients had no previous SARS-CoV-2 infection; their nucleocapsid antibodies were negative. The sequencing used CD4+ T cells from PBMCs cultured with HCoV-NL63 spike peptides, collected before COVID-19 vaccination. These receptors all come from a human donor who received a COVID-19 vaccine.

DNA of the CDR3: TGTGCCAGCAGCCAGCATCCCCGGACAGGGAGCTACACCTTC. Protein product: CASSQHPRTGSYTF. The rearrangement links TRBV14 to TRBJ1-2; the match to TRBD1 covers 8 bases. With V trimmed by 3 bases and J by 9 bases, 9 bases remained unmatched. Germline V gives CDR1 SGHDN, CDR2 FVKESK. The CDR3 loop spans 14 amino acids.

The chain employs TRBV19 and TRBJ2-5; D is tentatively TRBD1 or TRBD2 (6 bases each). Per the germline V gene, CDR1 is LNHDA and CDR2 is SQIVND (reference sequence). V shed 7 bases and J shed 4 bases, with 13 bases lying between them. This CDR3 is built from 13 residues. In DNA, the CDR3 is TGTGCCAGTATCGGGGGCCGGGGAGAGACCCAGTACTTC. This gives the protein CASIGGRGETQYF. Full variable domain (rest looked up from reference TRBV19 and TRBJ2-5): DGGITQSPKYLFRKEGQNVTLSCEQNLNHDAMYWYRQDPGQGLRLIYYSQIVNDFQKGDIAEGYSVSREKKESFPLTVTSAQKNPTAFYLCASIGGRGETQYFGPGTRLLVL.

The CDR3 nucleotides read TGTGCCAGCGCCAATACAGGGAAAACTTACAATGAGCAGTTCTTC. Protein sequence: CASANTGKTYNEQFF. The chain combines TRBV21-1 with TRBJ2-1; the D segment call TRBD1 is taken from the table without a DNA check. TRBV21-1 is designated a pseudogene. The CDR3 runs to 15 residues.

J is TRBJ1-5 and V is TRBV4-1, with D perhaps TRBD1 (5 bases). The CDR3 length is 18 residues. V lost 4 bases, J lost 2 bases, and 21 bases lay in between. Per germline, CDR1 MGHRA and CDR2 YSYEKL. The CDR3 nucleotides read TGCGCCAGCAGCCCACGGGACCTAGGAATAGTGGGCAATCAGCCCCAGCATTTT. Its protein is CASSPRDLGIVGNQPQHF.

The chain joins TRBV4-1 to TRBJ2-3; D gene uncertain. This CDR3 comprises 17 residues. V dropped 0 bases and J dropped 0 bases, with 13 bases sitting between them. The germline V gene has CDR1 MGHRA and CDR2 YSYEKL. The CDR3 nucleotides are TGCGCCAGCAGCCAAGAAAGCCTTTCACCTAGCACAGATACGCAGTATTTT. The encoded protein is CASSQESLSPSTDTQYF.

This chain connects TRBV10-3 to TRBJ1-1; 10 bases fit TRBD1. Per germline, CDR1 ENHRY and CDR2 SYGVKD. J was trimmed by 4 bases and V by 3 bases; bases with no gene match: 2. CDR3 length equals 14 residues. The CDR3 DNA is TGTGCCATCAGTGACCGGGACAGGGGCACTGAAGCTTTCTTT. Its protein product is CAISDRDRGTEAFF.

The J gene is TRBJ2-5, the V gene TRBV4-1; TRBD2 is a possible D gene (6 bases). The CDR3 extends over 18 amino acids. Germline V gives CDR1 MGHRA, CDR2 YSYEKL. The V end lost 1 base, the J end lost 1 base, and 19 bases lay between the germline ends. In nucleotides, the CDR3 is TGCGCCAGCAGCCAAGGCCCTAGGAGGCGGGATATCCAAGAGACCCAGTACTTC. This sequence encodes CASSQGPRRRDIQETQYF.

In DNA form, the CDR3 reads TGTGCCAGCAGCCTCGGTAGACTAGCGGGAAGCACAGATACGCAGTATTTT. Its translation is CASSLGRLAGSTDTQYF. This sequence joins TRBV3-1 (or the pseudogene TRBV3-2) and TRBJ2-3; TRBD2 aligns across 11 bases. Germline V gene data show CDR1 as LGHDT and CDR2 as YNNKEL (reference sequence). J gave up 0 bases and V 4 bases, and 6 bases lay outside the gene matches. The CDR3 runs 17 residues.

The chain recombines TRBV6-1 with TRBJ1-1, with a possible D match to TRBD1 (5 bases). The CDR3 runs to 14 residues. Trimming took off 2 bases at V and 4 bases at J, with 11 bases between the two ends. Germline V gives CDR1 MNHNS, CDR2 SASEGT. In nucleotides, the CDR3 is TGTGCCAGCAGTGAATTGGGGGGGGGCACTGAAGCTTTCTTT. This gives the protein CASSELGGGTEAFF.

The J gene is TRBJ1-5, the V gene TRBV18; 7 bases are shared with TRBD1. The germline CDR1 and CDR2 sequences are KGHSH and LQKENI. Germline trimming cut 4 bases from V and 5 bases from J; bases unmatched to any gene: 5. There are 14 residues in the CDR3. The CDR3: CASSRDREYQPQHF. Here the CDR3 DNA reads TGTGCCAGCTCACGCGACAGGGAGTATCAGCCCCAGCATTTT. The full variable domain, in which reference TRBV18 and TRBJ1-5 provide the parts outside the CDR3, is NAGVMQNPRHLVRRRGQEARLRCSPMKGHSHVYWYRQLPEEGLKFMVYLQKENIIDESGMPKERFSAEFPKEGPSILRIQQVVRGDSAAYFCASSRDREYQPQHFGDGTRLSIL.

This rearrangement joins TRBV19 to TRBJ1-4, with 8 positions matching TRBD1. CDR3 length: 15 amino acids. V shed 6 bases and J 5 bases; nucleotides not matched to a gene: 8. Per the germline V gene, CDR1 is LNHDA and CDR2 is SQIVND (reference sequence). As DNA, the CDR3 is TGTGCCAGTAGGGGAACAGGGGGGATAAATGAAAAACTGTTTTTT. It specifies CASRGTGGINEKLFF. Based on the CDR3 plus reference TRBV19 and TRBJ1-4, the full variable domain is DGGITQSPKYLFRKEGQNVTLSCEQNLNHDAMYWYRQDPGQGLRLIYYSQIVNDFQKGDIAEGYSVSREKKESFPLTVTSAQKNPTAFYLCASRGTGGINEKLFFGSGTQLSVL.

The chain's CDR3 is CASSEEGSGANVLTF. The CDR3 DNA reads as TGTGCCAGCAGTGAAGAGGGCTCTGGGGCCAACGTCCTGACTTTC. The chain is built from TRBV6-1 and TRBJ2-6; D not certain. The V end lost 1 base, the J end lost 0 bases, and 4 bases lay between the germline ends. The germline gives CDR1 MNHNS, CDR2 SASEGT. CDR3 length equals 15 residues.

J is TRBJ1-2 and V is TRBV28; weak D call: TRBD1 (5 bases). Trimming left V 6 bases short and J 7 bases short, with 18 bases between. The CDR3 has 14 amino acids. Germline V lookup: CDR1 MDHEN, CDR2 SYDVKM. The DNA for the CDR3 is TGTGCCAGCAGCACTCCGAGGAGGGGAGGTGGCTACACCTTC. Translation: CASSTPRRGGGYTF.